Included here is one T cell receptor (beta chain) sequence, with context. Its antigen has not been determined. Base quality data are lacking; no much larger clone is found one base away. The sample belongs to a study of CD4 T cells in relation to SARS-CoV-2 and coronaviruses (dated by TCRdb to the early 2020s). As for the study more broadly: In the ViraFEST assay, PBMCs were cultured with antigen for under 12 days, after which TCR beta CDR3s were sequenced to identify antigen-specific clonal expansions. A different, Illumina-based TCR-beta assay was used to sequence expansion assays from other donors in the study. HLA restriction was mapped for shared crossreactive spike epitopes using patient-derived lymphoblastoid cell lines. The study assessed, at the TCR clonotype level, memory CD4+ T cell crossreactivity between SARS-CoV-2 and common cold coronavirus spike proteins. An HIV-1 Nef peptide pool or a culture without peptide was used as the negative reference condition. The Adaptive Biotechnologies TCR-sequencing kit was used to sequence samples from a few pre-COVID donors and the naive versus memory experiments, while other data came from Illumina-based sequencing. Here is what the overall study found, with its caveats: Crossreactivity analysis centred on spike protein, so crossreactivity against other viral proteins was not assessed. Memory CD4+ clonotypes crossrecognizing SARS-CoV-2 and at least one common cold coronavirus spike were found in 50% to 80% of donors. Crossreactive clones showed significantly weaker SARS-CoV-2-driven expansion than monoreactive clones, consistent with antigenic imprinting. No donor contributed both pre-pandemic and post-infection samples, which limited tracing the source of pre-existing responses. The study was limited by small numbers of patients and tested TCRs.

Including the terminal cysteine and phenylalanine, the CDR3 comprises 14 residues. The kept DNA is CDR3 alone, 42 bases in frame from the first base. For CDR1 and CDR2, the germline V gene (reference sequence) lists MNHNY and SVGAGI. V lost 7 bases and J lost 3 bases, and the count of bases not matched to a germline gene is 7. Receptors were amplified or captured by the immunoSEQ multiplex PCR assay. As for how the authors treated the data: During preprocessing, nonproductive sequences were discarded, as were any CDR3s that did not begin with C, did not end with F or W, or were shorter than 7 amino acids. The MANAFEST web app was used to call antigen-specific clonotypes on the basis of expansion compared with the reference and with other culture wells. A clone counted as positive if significantly expanded in 2 of 3 replicate wells versus the reference culture at FDR below 0.05. A further requirement for positive clones was significant expansion compared with all other tandem wells, along with an odds ratio above 5. After three terminal residues were trimmed from each end, CDR3 homology was quantified as pairwise Levenshtein distance using the stringdist R package. TCRdb retrieved this table from immuneACCESS and kept in-frame rearrangements only. Not all clones are present; in checked studies, unresolved V genes account for under half, and no reason is known for the remainder. D and trimming come from the DNA, and the V and J calls and clone size come from that table. This sample gives around 20,000 clones in total; 78% of them show up just once. The ten largest clones add up to roughly a fifth of the sample.

CD4+ T cells from unexposed donors were collected before the COVID-19 pandemic (2011-2018). After less than eleven days of culture, CD4+ T cells were isolated with the EasySep CD4+ T cell isolation kit. As cell number allowed, CD4+ T cells from unexposed donors were tested for reactivity to SARS-CoV-2 S and N and to four common cold coronavirus spike pools. PBMCs were cultured at around 2 million per well in IMDM supplemented with around 5% human AB serum and 9 to 10 IU/ml IL-2. Half of the culture medium was replaced with fresh IL-2-containing medium on days 3 and 7. In general, every peptide culture condition was set up in three replicate wells. The leukapheresis product used for the unexposed donors was purchased from a commercial source. Ficoll-Paque PLUS gradient centrifugation was used to isolate PBMCs from leukapheresis product or whole blood. The PBMCs went either fresh into the expansion assay or into cryopreservation at -140 degrees C. The QIAamp Micro DNA Kit was used to extract genomic DNA from the CD4+ T cells.

This TCR was sampled from a human donor in good health. Source material: CD4+ T cells from PBMCs, cultured in vitro. The sequence is built from TRBV6-6 and TRBJ2-7, with 9 bases matching TRBD1. Here is the DNA: TGTGCCAGCATTGCCGGGACAGGGCTCTACGAGCAGTACTTC. Translated, it reads CASIAGTGLYEQYF.